This T cell receptor (beta chain) was sequenced for a study of CXCR3-negative and CXCR3-positive naive CD8 T cells (dated by TCRdb to about 2019). In terms of the full investigation: Roughly 130 million TRB reads were obtained in total, roughly 1.5 +/- 0.3 million reads per library. Diversity and physicochemical repertoire analyses covered around 10 donors pooled from two independent experiments. The TRBV-TRBJ cluster analysis covered naive subsets from a handful of donors and memory cells from 3 donors. What the work shows at the level of the full study, not this receptor alone: Comparably high repertoire diversity was found in both naive subsets, whereas much lower repertoire diversity was found in memory CD8+ T cells. Compared with CXCR3-negative naive cells, CXCR3-positive naive cells had TRB CDR3s with higher hydrophobicity (lower Kidera factor 4), lower energy, and higher strength and volume indices. Because surface CD5, which has been linked to self-reactivity in mice, was comparable between naive subsets, TCR interaction strength was also inferred from TRB CDR3 physicochemical properties. TRBV-TRBJ usage was similar between naive CXCR3-negative and CXCR3-positive cells from the same donor, while memory cells showed distinct patterns. CXCR3 expression partially decreased after cryopreservation, so most assays used freshly isolated PBMCs.

Turning to this clonotype: Its antigen specificity is not known.

For every CD8+ T cell subset, some 310,000 cells were flow-sorted straight into RLT lysis buffer, and each subset was sorted in triplicate. Naive CD8+ T cells were defined stringently as CD45RO-CCR7+CD27+CD95- to exclude memory contaminants. Using standard density gradient centrifugation, peripheral blood mononuclear cells were isolated from buffy coats. A FACSAria III was used to flow-sort naive CXCR3-negative and CXCR3-positive CD8+ T cells. An RNeasy Mini Kit was used to extract total RNA from the sorted cells. The data were produced on a NextSeq 550. The Human TCR Profiling Kit (MiLaboratory) was used to prepare UMI-labeled 5' RACE TRB cDNA libraries. cDNA synthesis used the entire amount of extracted RNA, and PCR amplification then used the entire amount of cDNA produced. Libraries were prepared in parallel using an identical number of PCR cycles. As for the original processing: With a requirement of at least two reads per UMI, MIGEC and MiXCR extracted about 50,000 +/- 10,000 unique UMI-labeled TRB cDNA molecules per library. An average of approximately 40,000 +/- 10,000 functional in-frame TRB CDR3 nucleotide clonotypes without stop codons was found per library. After each sample was downsampled to 5000 UMI-labeled TRB molecules, VDJtools was used to calculate diversity metrics such as normalized Shannon-Wiener and Chao1. For the central five CDR3 residues, VDJtools calculated physicochemical properties weighted by clonotype size, namely interaction energy, strength, volume and Kidera factor 4. One entry per CDR3 protein sequence results from the TCRdb reprocessing of the reads, with DNA left out. The V and J calls, along with clone size, are taken from TCRdb and not from the paper's own processing. The sample table gives about 26,000 distinct CDR3 sequences. The ten largest make up approximately 2.8% of the sample.

Sequences SGHVS (CDR1) and FNYEAQ (CDR2) are obtained from the germline V gene. From cysteine to phenylalanine, the CDR3 is 11 amino acids long. DNA for this receptor is not on file. This clonotype originated in a human donor in good health. Some clones in this sample may be carry-over from other donors' samples. The chain was built from TRBV7-6 and TRBJ1-6; TCRdb's D call of TRBD1 is untestable without DNA. Sequencing was performed on naive CXCR3- CD8+ T cells from blood. In the paper's terms, the cell subset or site label means: CD45RO-CCR7+CD27+CD95- naive CD8+ T cells lacking CXCR3 (TNR3-). The encoded CDR3 is CASSYGGPLHF.